The 29 T cell receptor beta chains in this list originate from one sample, sequenced in a study of patients and donors after allogeneic stem cell transplantation. Using its own MiXCR run on the RT-PCR reads, TCRdb lists one record per CDR3 protein. The data contain roughly 960,000 distinct CDR3 sequences, approximately 19% of them singletons. The sequencing sample was made of blood, either unsorted or a sorted T cell fraction (not recorded which). All receptors come from a human donor who was either an allogeneic HSCT recipient or a stem cell or donor lymphocyte infusion donor (not recorded which). It is not recorded whose cells these are; they may come from a transplant donor.

This clonotype was recorded a few times. The J gene is TRBJ2-3, the V gene TRBV5-1, with TRBD2 identical over 7 bases. The CDR3 has 19 residues. Germline CDR1 and CDR2: SGHRS and YFSETQ. The V segment lost 1 base and the J segment 4 bases; nucleotides outside the gene matches: 18. CDR3 sequence reads: CASSLSPSAGGGLPDTQYF. CDR3 DNA: TGCGCCAGCAGCTTGAGCCCTTCAGCGGGCGGGGGATTGCCAGATACGCAGTATTTT.

The rearrangement joins TRBV9 to TRBJ1-2, with D maybe TRBD1 (6 bases). The V and J ends lost 3 bases and 6 bases respectively, with 18 bases between them. This CDR3 has 15 amino acids. Germline CDR1 and CDR2: SGDLS and YYNGEE. The CDR3 nucleotides read TGTGCCAGCAGCGCCCTAGAACAGGGAATTGATGGCTACACCTTC. The encoded protein is CASSALEQGIDGYTF. The variable domain in full, with the rest retrieved from reference TRBV9 and TRBJ1-2, is DSGVTQTPKHLITATGQRVTLRCSPRSGDLSVYWYQQSLDQGLQFLIQYYNGEERAKGNILERFSAQQFPDLHSELNLSSLELGDSALYFCASSALEQGIDGYTFGSGTRLTVV.

This clonotype was counted a few times. The chain carries TRBV9 and TRBJ1-3; TRBD1 agrees at 9 bases. In germline, CDR1 is SGDLS, CDR2 YYNGEE. This CDR3 contains 16 residues. The V gene end was trimmed by 4 bases and the J gene end by 0 bases; junction bases not matched to a gene: 5. Here the CDR3 DNA reads TGTGCCAGCAGCCGGGACAGGGCTTTCTCTGGAAACACCATATATTTT. This sequence encodes CASSRDRAFSGNTIYF.

This clonotype has ten or more counts. V gene TRBV29-1 combines with J gene TRBJ2-5, with TRBD1 as a possible D gene (6 bases). From germline, CDR1 is SQVTM and CDR2 ANQGSEA. Trimming took 7 bases from V and 4 from J, leaving 13 bases between them. The CDR3 consists of 12 residues. The CDR3 region is CSAEQGRETQYF. The CDR3 DNA sequence: TGCAGCGCCGAACAGGGTCGAGAGACCCAGTACTTC.

This rearrangement joins TRBV5-1 to TRBJ2-2; D gene unclear. V was shortened by 0 bases and J by 0 bases, with 6 bases between the two germline ends. The length of the CDR3 is 15 residues. Germline CDR1 and CDR2: SGHRS and YFSETQ. The CDR3 DNA sequence: TGCGCCAGCAGCTTGGTTACAGCGAACACCGGGGAGCTGTTTTTT. The encoded protein is CASSLVTANTGELFF.

V is TRBV6-1 and J is TRBJ2-2; 8 bases map to TRBD2. Germline CDR1 reads MNHNS; CDR2 reads SASEGT. The junction had 9 bases not matched to a gene; V was cut back by 7 bases and J by 5 bases. The CDR3 has 15 residues. The CDR3 DNA reads as TGTGCCAGCACCTTAAGCGGGAGAGTTACCGGGGAGCTGTTTTTT. It codes for CASTLSGRVTGELFF.

This clonotype has just a few counts. In nucleotides, the CDR3 is TGTGCCAGCGGAAGGGACGGAGGGACTGAAGCTTTCTTT. Translating gives CASGRDGGTEAFF. The chain is built from TRBV9 and TRBJ1-1; TRBD1 is a possible D gene (5 bases). Germline V CDR1 and CDR2: SGDLS, YYNGEE. V was trimmed by 7 bases and J by 5 bases, leaving 15 bases between them. The CDR3 extends over 13 amino acids.

This clonotype was counted only a few times. The V and J genes are TRBV9 and TRBJ1-5; tentative D call: TRBD1 (5 bases). V was clipped by 3 bases and J by 0 bases, with 10 bases between them. The CDR3 loop spans 15 amino acids. Germline V gives CDR1 SGDLS, CDR2 YYNGEE. The CDR3 sequence is CASSGGDNSNQPQHF. CDR3 coding DNA: TGTGCCAGCAGCGGGGGGGATAATAGCAATCAGCCCCAGCATTTT.

The sample holds many counts of this clonotype. The rearrangement joins TRBV6-1 to TRBJ2-1; TRBD2 agrees at 14 bases. The CDR3 consists of 15 residues. Germline V gene sequence: CDR1 MNHNS, CDR2 SASEGT. V was pared by 6 bases and J by 9 bases, with 7 bases of the junction left unmatched. The CDR3 loop is CASSPPGLAGAEQFF. The DNA for the CDR3 is TGTGCCAGCAGCCCTCCGGGACTAGCGGGAGCTGAGCAGTTCTTC.

The chain joins TRBV12-3 or TRBV12-4 to TRBJ2-1, with D unresolved. The CDR3 loop spans 13 amino acids. With 6 bases removed from V and 16 bases from J, the gap between germline ends came to 22 bases. The CDR3 sequence is CASRKTPAARSFF. The CDR3 bases are TGTGCCAGCAGAAAAACCCCGGCGGCCCGGAGTTTCTTC.

The V and J genes are TRBV7-2 and TRBJ2-7, with D perhaps being TRBD1 or TRBD2 (5 bases each). CDR1 is SGHTA and CDR2 is FQGNSA in the germline V gene. V shed 5 bases and J shed 3 bases, with 11 bases lying between them. The CDR3 covers 13 residues. The CDR3 region is CASSRGAIYEQYF. CDR3 DNA: TGTGCCAGCAGCCGGGGCGCAATCTACGAGCAGTACTTC.

This clonotype showed up many times. This chain links TRBV6-5 with TRBJ2-7, with 10 bases that match TRBD2. After removal of 2 bases from V and 5 bases from J, the junction contained 12 bases not matched to a gene. The CDR3 is 17 residues long. Germline loops: CDR1 MNHEY, CDR2 SVGAGI. The CDR3 sequence is CASSYDSSGSFPHEQYF. The DNA for the CDR3 is TGTGCCAGCAGTTACGATTCTAGCGGGAGTTTTCCCCACGAGCAGTACTTC.

This clonotype has only a few counts. This sequence joins TRBV6-1 and TRBJ2-1; D unclear. This CDR3 spans 13 amino acids. Trimming pared 10 bases from V and 4 bases from J, leaving 14 bases between. Germline loops: CDR1 MNHNS, CDR2 SASEGT. CDR3 amino acids: CATSARTYNEQFF. The DNA for the CDR3 is TGTGCCACCTCCGCCCGAACGTACAATGAGCAGTTCTTC.

This chain links TRBV7-9 with TRBJ1-2, with a possible D match to TRBD1 (6 bases). The germline CDR1 and CDR2 sequences are SEHNR and FQNEAQ (reference sequence). The V end lost 5 bases, the J end lost 6 bases, and 16 bases lay between the germline ends. This CDR3 spans 14 amino acids. The CDR3 nucleotides read TGTGCCAGCAGCCCCGAAGGTGGGACAAATGGCTACACCTTC. Protein: CASSPEGGTNGYTF.

J is TRBJ2-7 and V is TRBV20-1; D gene unclear. Germline loops: CDR1 DFQATT, CDR2 SNEGSKA (reference sequence). With 1 base removed from V and 2 bases from J, the gap between germline ends came to 6 bases. This CDR3 contains 12 residues. The CDR3 nucleotides are TGCAGTGCTAGAGTCGGCCCCTACGAGCAGTACTTC. Encoded protein: CSARVGPYEQYF.

The rearrangement links TRBV10-3 to TRBJ2-2; 9 bases agree with TRBD2. This CDR3 contains 15 residues. J lost 3 bases, V lost 7 bases, and 6 bases had no gene match. CDR1 is ENHRY and CDR2 is SYGVKD in the germline V gene. The CDR3 reads CAIKAGGPDTGELFF. CDR3 nucleotides: TGTGCCATCAAGGCGGGGGGGCCGGACACCGGGGAGCTGTTTTTT.

This clonotype has a handful of counts. The chain couples TRBV4-1 to TRBJ1-1, with 8 bases fitting TRBD1. The CDR3 totals 14 residues. Germline V CDR1 and CDR2: MGHRA, YSYEKL. Trimming at V came to 0 bases and at J to 8 bases, leaving 5 bases not matched to a gene. The CDR3 nucleotides read TGCGCCAGCAGCCAAGAGGGACAGGAAAGAGAAGCTTTCTTT. Translating it yields CASSQEGQEREAFF.

This clonotype was seen a few times. J is TRBJ1-2 and V is TRBV4-2; D perhaps matches TRBD1 (5 bases). The length of the CDR3 is 16 residues. CDR1 and CDR2 (germline): LGHNA, YNFKEQ. Trimming took off 3 bases at V and 2 bases at J, with 16 bases between the two ends. CDR3 protein: CASSHPSREGNYGYTF. The CDR3 nucleotides are TGTGCCAGCAGCCACCCCTCCAGGGAGGGGAACTATGGCTACACCTTC.

This sequence joins TRBV20-1 and TRBJ2-1; D remains ambiguous. The germline V gene encodes CDR1 DFQATT and CDR2 SNEGSKA (reference sequence). V dropped 6 bases and J dropped 0 bases, with 18 bases sitting between them. This CDR3 contains 16 residues. The chain's CDR3 is CSAHRSRVSSYNEQFF. CDR3 coding DNA: TGCAGTGCCCATAGAAGTCGTGTGAGCTCCTACAATGAGCAGTTCTTC.

This clonotype turned up a few times. The V and J genes are TRBV7-6 and TRBJ2-1, with 8 bases aligning to TRBD2. CDR3 size: 16 residues. V shed 1 base and J 6 bases; nucleotides not matched to a gene: 8. Germline CDR1 reads SGHVS; CDR2 reads FNYEAQ. The CDR3 DNA sequence: TGTGCCAGCAGCTTAGTATTTACGGGAGGGGGCAATGAGCAGTTCTTC. Protein sequence: CASSLVFTGGGNEQFF.

This clonotype has just a few counts. The chain carries TRBV6-1 and TRBJ1-5; D may be TRBD1 (6 bases). Between the trimmed V and J ends, which lost 5 bases and 6 bases, there was a span of 11 bases. Germline assignment: CDR1 MNHNS and CDR2 SASEGT. This CDR3 has 13 residues. CDR3 sequence reads: CASSRGMGQPQHF. For the CDR3, the DNA is TGTGCCAGCAGTAGGGGGATGGGTCAGCCCCAGCATTTT.

The table lists this clonotype with a few counts. The J gene is TRBJ2-5, the V gene TRBV10-3; 9 nucleotides line up with TRBD2. The CDR3 sequence is 15 residues long. V gave up 10 bases and J gave up 2 bases; unmatched junction bases: 11. Germline V gives CDR1 ENHRY, CDR2 SYGVKD. CDR3 loop: CATSNLAGSQETQYF. The CDR3 DNA sequence: TGTGCCACCTCGAATCTAGCGGGATCACAAGAGACCCAGTACTTC.

This rearrangement joins TRBV12-3 or TRBV12-4 to TRBJ1-2, with D possibly TRBD1 on 5 matching bases. The CDR3 extends over 14 amino acids. V gave up 6 bases and J gave up 2 bases, with 13 bases separating them. The CDR3 nucleotides read TGTGCCAGCAGGACGGCAGGGAAAAACTATGGCTACACCTTC. Its protein is CASRTAGKNYGYTF.

This clonotype has a handful of counts. The chain couples TRBV9 to TRBJ2-3; D uncertain. Germline loops: CDR1 SGDLS, CDR2 YYNGEE. V shed 6 bases and J shed 5 bases, with 10 bases lying between them. The CDR3 has 12 residues. The CDR3, as DNA: TGTGCCAGCACGAATGGGCTAGATACGCAGTATTTT. Amino acid sequence: CASTNGLDTQYF.

The chain uses TRBV27 and TRBJ1-1; a possible D gene is TRBD1 (5 bases). Between the trimmed V and J ends, which lost 3 bases and 9 bases, there was a span of 14 bases. The CDR3 runs to 13 residues. Germline CDR1 MNHEY, CDR2 SMNVEV (reference sequence). This CDR3 is CASSFEGARKAFF. CDR3 in DNA: TGTGCCAGCAGTTTTGAAGGGGCTCGAAAAGCTTTCTTT.

The V and J genes are TRBV30 and TRBJ2-2; D perhaps matches TRBD2 (6 bases). CDR1 is GTSNPN, CDR2 SVGIG, per germline (reference sequence). The CDR3 contains 13 residues. The V and J ends lost 0 bases and 4 bases respectively, with 6 bases between them. The CDR3 nucleotides are TGTGCCTGGAGTGTAGCGGGCACCGGGGAGCTGTTTTTT. Residues: CAWSVAGTGELFF.

Only a few counts were recorded for this clonotype. The chain uses TRBV7-6 and TRBJ1-3, with D possibly matching TRBD1 (6 bases). Trimming pared 2 bases from V and 4 bases from J, leaving 12 bases between. Germline CDR1 and CDR2: SGHVS and FNYEAQ. CDR3 length equals 15 residues. CDR3 DNA sequence: TGTGCCAGCAGCTTACGTGTGGACAGAGGAAACACCATATATTTT. Its translation is CASSLRVDRGNTIYF.

This clonotype was seen a handful of times. V and J are TRBV5-1 and TRBJ1-5; TRBD1 is a possible D gene (6 bases). This CDR3 spans 16 amino acids. Looked up from germline, CDR1 is SGHRS and CDR2 is YFSETQ. Trimming took off 0 bases at V and 5 bases at J, with 15 bases between the two ends. The CDR3 is CASSLGHGQLYQPQHF. The DNA for the CDR3 is TGCGCCAGCAGCTTGGGGCATGGACAGCTGTATCAGCCCCAGCATTTT.

The rearrangement joins TRBV20-1 to TRBJ1-6, with D unclear. CDR3 length: 14 residues. Deletions cut 2 bases from V and 9 bases from J, with 14 bases between. CDR1 and CDR2 (germline): DFQATT, SNEGSKA (reference sequence). For the CDR3, the DNA is TGCAGTGCTAGAAGCGAGGTTCTCGGTTCACCCCTCCACTTT. Translated: CSARSEVLGSPLHF.